This T cell receptor (beta chain) appears in the sequencing data of a study of shared clonotypes between healthy human individuals. The V gene's germline CDR1 is GTSNPN and CDR2 SVGIG (reference sequence). V lost 1 base and J lost 6, with 13 bases in between. The CDR3 totals 13 residues. Sequenced by immunoSEQ multiplex PCR; TCRdb stores in-frame clones only, minus some. The sample holds about 770,000 clones; roughly 72% are singletons and the top ten take under 2%. All donors were Caucasian adults living in Nashville, Tennessee. This clone has more than one count but fewer than ten. The sample consisted of memory CD4+ T cells sorted from blood. Indicated subset: CD45RA-negative fraction. The chain has TRBV30 and TRBJ2-7; perhaps TRBD2 as D (5 bases). This clonotype was obtained from a woman aged 25 to 39 in good health. The CDR3 sequence is CAWSGWRRTEQYF. Written as DNA, the CDR3 is TGTGCCTGGAGTGGGTGGAGGCGAACCGAGCAGTACTTC.